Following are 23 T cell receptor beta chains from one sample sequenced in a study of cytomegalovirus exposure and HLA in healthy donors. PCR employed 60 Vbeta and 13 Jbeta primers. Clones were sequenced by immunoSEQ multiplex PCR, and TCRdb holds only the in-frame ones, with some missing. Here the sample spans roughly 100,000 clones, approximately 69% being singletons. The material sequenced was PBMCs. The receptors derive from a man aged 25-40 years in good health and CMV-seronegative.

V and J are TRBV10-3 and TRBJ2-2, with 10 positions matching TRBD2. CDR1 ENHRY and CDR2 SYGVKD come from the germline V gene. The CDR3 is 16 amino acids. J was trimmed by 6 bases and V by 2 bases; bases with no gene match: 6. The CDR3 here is CAISERLAGGSGELFF. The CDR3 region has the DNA TGTGCCATCAGTGAGAGGTTAGCGGGAGGATCCGGGGAGCTGTTTTTT.

CDR3 coding DNA: TGTGCCAGCAGCTTTGTTGGGAGTTCTGGGGCCAACGTCCTGACTTTC. Protein product: CASSFVGSSGANVLTF. The V call is TRBV5-4, the J call TRBJ2-6, with D possibly TRBD2 on 5 matching bases. Germline assignment: CDR1 SGHNT and CDR2 YYREEE (reference sequence). V lost 2 bases, J lost 1 base, and 10 bases lay in between. The CDR3 extends over 16 amino acids.

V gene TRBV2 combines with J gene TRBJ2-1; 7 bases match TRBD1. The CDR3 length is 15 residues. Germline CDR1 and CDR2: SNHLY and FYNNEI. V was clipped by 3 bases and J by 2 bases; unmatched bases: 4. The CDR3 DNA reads TGTGCCAGCAGTGAGAACAGGGGAGCCTACAATGAGCAGTTCTTC. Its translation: CASSENRGAYNEQFF.

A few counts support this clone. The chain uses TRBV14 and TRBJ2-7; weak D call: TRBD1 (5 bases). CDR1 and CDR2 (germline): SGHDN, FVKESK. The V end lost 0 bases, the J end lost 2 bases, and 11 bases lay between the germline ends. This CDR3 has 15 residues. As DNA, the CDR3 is TGTGCCAGCAGCCAAGATAAGCAGGGCGCCTACGAGCAGTACTTC. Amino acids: CASSQDKQGAYEQYF.

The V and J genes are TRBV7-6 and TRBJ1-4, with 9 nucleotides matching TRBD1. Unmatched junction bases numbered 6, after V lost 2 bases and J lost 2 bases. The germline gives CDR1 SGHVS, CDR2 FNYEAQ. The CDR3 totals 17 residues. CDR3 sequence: CASSLNRGLGTNEKLFF. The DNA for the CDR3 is TGTGCCAGCAGCTTAAACAGGGGGCTAGGGACTAATGAAAAACTGTTTTTT.

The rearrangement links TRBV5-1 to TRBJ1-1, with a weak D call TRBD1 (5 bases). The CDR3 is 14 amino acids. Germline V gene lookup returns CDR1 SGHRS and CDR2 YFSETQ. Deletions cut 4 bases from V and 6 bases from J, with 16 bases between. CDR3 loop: CASSPTAGSPEAFF. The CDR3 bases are TGCGCCAGCAGCCCGACAGCGGGGAGCCCTGAAGCTTTCTTT.

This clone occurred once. In nucleotides, the CDR3 is TGTGCCCCTCCTTCGGGGACTAGCGGGGGTGAGCAGTTCTTC. Its translation: CAPPSGTSGGEQFF. This chain links TRBV30 with TRBJ2-1; the match to TRBD2 covers 14 bases. CDR1 is GTSNPN and CDR2 is SVGIG in the germline V gene (reference sequence). V shed 8 bases and J 9 bases; nucleotides not matched to a gene: 9. CDR3 length: 14 residues. Complete variable domain (other parts from reference TRBV30 and TRBJ2-1): SQTIHQWPATLVQPVGSPLSLECTVEGTSNPNLYWYRQAAGRGLQLLFYSVGIGQISSEVPQNLSASRPQDRQFILSSKKLLLSDSGFYLCAPPSGTSGGEQFFGPGTRLTVL.

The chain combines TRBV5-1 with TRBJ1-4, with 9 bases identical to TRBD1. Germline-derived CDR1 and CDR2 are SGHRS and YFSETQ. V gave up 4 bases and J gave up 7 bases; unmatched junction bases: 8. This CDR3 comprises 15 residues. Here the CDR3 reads CASSDTGGASEKLFF. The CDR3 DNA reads TGCGCCAGCAGCGATACAGGGGGCGCGAGTGAAAAACTGTTTTTT.

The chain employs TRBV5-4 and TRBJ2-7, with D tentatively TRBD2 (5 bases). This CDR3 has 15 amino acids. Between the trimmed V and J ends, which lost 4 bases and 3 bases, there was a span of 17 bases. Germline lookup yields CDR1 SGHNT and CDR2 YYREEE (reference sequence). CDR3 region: CASSQSTAGHYEQYF. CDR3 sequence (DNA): TGTGCCAGCAGCCAATCCACGGCGGGCCACTACGAGCAGTACTTC.

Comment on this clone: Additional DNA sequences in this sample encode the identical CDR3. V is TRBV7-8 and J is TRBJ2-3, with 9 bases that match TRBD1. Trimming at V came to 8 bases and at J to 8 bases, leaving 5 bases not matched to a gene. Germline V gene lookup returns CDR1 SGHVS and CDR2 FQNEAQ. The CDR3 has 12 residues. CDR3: CASQRTGVTQYF. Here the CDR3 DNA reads TGTGCCAGCCAGCGGACAGGGGTTACGCAGTATTTT.

The DNA of the CDR3 is TGTGCCAGCAGTGAAACGGGGACAGGGACCTATGAAAAACTGTTTTTT. Protein: CASSETGTGTYEKLFF. The chain uses TRBV25-1 and TRBJ1-4; 9 bases agree with TRBD1. Germline V lookup: CDR1 MGHDK, CDR2 SYGVNS. After removal of 2 bases from V and 6 bases from J, the junction contained 7 bases not matched to a gene. This CDR3 has 16 residues.

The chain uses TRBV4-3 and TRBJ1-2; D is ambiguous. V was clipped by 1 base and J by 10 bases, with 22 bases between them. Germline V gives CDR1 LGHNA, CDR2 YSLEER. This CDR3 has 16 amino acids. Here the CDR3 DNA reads TGCGCCAGCAGCCAAGGATGGGCGGGGATTGAACGTGACTACACCTTC. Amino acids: CASSQGWAGIERDYTF.

The CDR3 coding sequence is TGTGCCAGCTCCCCTGGGTCGGGGAACTATGGCTACACCTTC. It translates to CASSPGSGNYGYTF. The rearrangement links TRBV6-6 to TRBJ1-2; D is undetermined. V was shortened by 8 bases and J by 2 bases, with 15 bases between the two germline ends. CDR1 is MNHNY, CDR2 SVGAGI, per germline (reference sequence). The CDR3 length is 14 residues.

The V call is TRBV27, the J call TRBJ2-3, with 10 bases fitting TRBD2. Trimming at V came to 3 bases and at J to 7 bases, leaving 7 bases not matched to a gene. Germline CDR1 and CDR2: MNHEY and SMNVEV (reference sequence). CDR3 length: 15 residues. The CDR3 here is CASSLSSGSGNTQYF. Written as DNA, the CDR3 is TGTGCCAGCAGTTTGTCTAGCGGGAGTGGAAATACGCAGTATTTT.

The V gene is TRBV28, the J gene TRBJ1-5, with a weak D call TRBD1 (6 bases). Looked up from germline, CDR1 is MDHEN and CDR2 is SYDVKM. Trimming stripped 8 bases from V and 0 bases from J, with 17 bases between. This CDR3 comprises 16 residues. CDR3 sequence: CASLIGTPYSNQPQHF. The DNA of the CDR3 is TGTGCCAGCCTAATAGGGACACCTTATAGCAATCAGCCCCAGCATTTT.

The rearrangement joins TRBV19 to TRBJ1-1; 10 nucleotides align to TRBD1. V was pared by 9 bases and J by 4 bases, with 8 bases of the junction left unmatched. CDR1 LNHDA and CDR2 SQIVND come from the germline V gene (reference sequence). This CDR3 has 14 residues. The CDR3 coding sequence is TGTGCCAGCCAATCGAGACAGGGGGCCACTGAAGCTTTCTTT. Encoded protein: CASQSRQGATEAFF.

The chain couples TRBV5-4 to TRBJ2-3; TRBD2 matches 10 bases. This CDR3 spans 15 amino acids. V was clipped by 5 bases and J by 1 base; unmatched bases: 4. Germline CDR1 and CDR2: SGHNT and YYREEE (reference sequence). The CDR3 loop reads CASSLGTSGTDTQYF. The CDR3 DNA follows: TGTGCCAGCAGTCTCGGGACTAGCGGCACAGATACGCAGTATTTT.

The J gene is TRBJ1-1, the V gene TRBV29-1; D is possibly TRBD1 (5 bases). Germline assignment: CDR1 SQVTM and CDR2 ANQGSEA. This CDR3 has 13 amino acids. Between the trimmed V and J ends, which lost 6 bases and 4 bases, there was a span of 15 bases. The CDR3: CSVAGGKSTEAFF. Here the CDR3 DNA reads TGCAGCGTCGCGGGGGGGAAGAGCACTGAAGCTTTCTTT.

As DNA, the CDR3 is TGTGCCAGCAGCTCCCAAGCCCCAGGCGAGCAGTACTTC. Translation: CASSSQAPGEQYF. V usage is TRBV11-2 and J usage is TRBJ2-5, with D unresolved. The better agreement between TRBJ2-7 and the DNA end casts doubt on the J call. This CDR3 is 13 amino acids long. Germline V gives CDR1 SGHAT, CDR2 FQNNGV.

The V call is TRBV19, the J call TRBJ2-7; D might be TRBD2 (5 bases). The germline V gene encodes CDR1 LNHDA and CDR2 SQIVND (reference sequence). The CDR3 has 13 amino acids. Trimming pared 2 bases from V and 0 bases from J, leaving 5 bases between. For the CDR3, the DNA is TGTGCCAGTAGTATACGGGACTCCTACGAGCAGTACTTC. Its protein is CASSIRDSYEQYF.

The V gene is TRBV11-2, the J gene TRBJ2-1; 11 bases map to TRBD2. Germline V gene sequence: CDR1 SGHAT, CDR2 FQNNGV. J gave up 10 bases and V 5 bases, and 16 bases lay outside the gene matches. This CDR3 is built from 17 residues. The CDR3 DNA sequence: TGTGCCAGCAGCCACCCCGGGGTAGCGGGAGGGGGAAGCGAGCAGTTCTTC. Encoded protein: CASSHPGVAGGGSEQFF.

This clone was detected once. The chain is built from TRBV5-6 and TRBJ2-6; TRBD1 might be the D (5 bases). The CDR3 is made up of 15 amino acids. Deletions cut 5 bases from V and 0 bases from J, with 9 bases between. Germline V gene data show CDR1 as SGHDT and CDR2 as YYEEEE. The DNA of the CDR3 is TGTGCCAGCAGACAGGACCCCTCTGGGGCCAACGTCCTGACTTTC. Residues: CASRQDPSGANVLTF.

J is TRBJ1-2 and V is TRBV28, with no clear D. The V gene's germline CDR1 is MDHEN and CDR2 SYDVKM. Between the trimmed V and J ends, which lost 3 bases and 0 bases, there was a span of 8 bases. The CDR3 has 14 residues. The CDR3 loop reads CASSLITANYGYTF. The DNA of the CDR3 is TGTGCCAGCAGTTTGATTACAGCTAACTATGGCTACACCTTC.